This T cell receptor (beta chain) was identified in a study of Graves' ophthalmopathy and Graves' hyperthyroidism. Study as a whole: Prior to any treatment, peripheral blood was collected at the time of initial diagnosis.

In this sample, this clonotype turned up many times. The authors amplified TCR beta CDR3 regions from RNA transcripts. An opening RT-PCR round employed HTBI primers and preceded a second-round multiplex PCR. Each CDR3 protein gets one entry after TCRdb re-called the multiplex PCR reads with MiXCR. Altogether 650,000 to 900,000 distinct CDR3 sequences are present, roughly 40% being singletons, with the ten largest covering about 40%. The germline gives CDR1 SGHTA, CDR2 FQGNSA. The V end lost 7 bases, the J end lost 1 base, and 13 bases lay between the germline ends. There are 14 residues in the CDR3. Sequencing used peripheral blood. The sequence came from an adult man with Graves' ophthalmopathy. This chain uses TRBV7-2 with TRBJ1-2, with D perhaps matching TRBD1 (6 bases). CDR3 amino acids: CASNSQGGNYGYTF. For the CDR3, the DNA is TGTGCCAGCAACTCCCAAGGGGGTAACTATGGCTACACCTTC.